One and the same sample provided the 21 T cell receptor beta chains below, sequenced in a study of T cell responses to AZD1222 COVID-19 vaccine (dated by TCRdb to about 2021). In the paper's terms, the time point label means: baseline before first vaccination. Library preparation used the immunoSEQ multiplex PCR assay. The immuneACCESS repertoire file appears here via TCRdb, limited to in-frame rearrangements. These files lack a portion of the clones; in checked studies, under half of the deficit traces to unresolved V genes, and the cause of the others is not known. The sample records 95,000 to 150,000 clones, approximately 89% of which are singletons. Under 11% of the sample belongs to the ten largest clones. The input for sequencing was peripheral blood, taken on day 0 of AZD1222 vaccination. The receptors were sampled from an adult in good health.

This chain uses TRBV6-5 with TRBJ1-3, with D perhaps matching TRBD1 (6 bases). The germline CDR1 and CDR2 sequences are MNHEY and SVGAGI. The CDR3 is 14 residues long. V lost 7 bases and J lost 4, with 14 bases in between. The CDR3 DNA follows: TGTGCCAGCAAGGGAACAGGGATCGGAAACACCATATATTTT. Translation gives CASKGTGIGNTIYF.

The V gene is TRBV7-9, the J gene TRBJ2-7, with D possibly TRBD2 on 6 matching bases. The CDR3 totals 15 residues. Germline CDR1 and CDR2: SEHNR and FQNEAQ (reference sequence). V lost 1 base, J lost 4 bases, and 14 bases lay in between. The CDR3 region is CASSLGGGGLYEQYF. In DNA form, the CDR3 reads TGTGCCAGCAGCTTAGGTGGTGGGGGACTTTACGAGCAGTACTTC.

This clone showed up just a few times. The chain's CDR3 is CASSEVLGGEQYF. The CDR3, as DNA: TGTGCCAGCAGTGAAGTCTTAGGGGGGGAGCAGTACTTC. The V call is TRBV2, the J call TRBJ2-7, with D perhaps matching TRBD1 or TRBD2 (6 bases each). Germline V gives CDR1 SNHLY, CDR2 FYNNEI. V lost 1 base to trimming and J lost 7 bases, with 11 bases between them. The CDR3 length is 13 residues.

The chain joins TRBV19 to TRBJ2-7; the match to TRBD2 covers 14 bases. The CDR3 extends over 20 amino acids. Germline loops: CDR1 LNHDA, CDR2 SQIVND (reference sequence). The trim removed 2 bases at V and 2 bases at J, leaving 14 bases unmatched. CDR3 bases: TGTGCCAGTAGTATACGATTGAGGACTAGCGGGAGGTCACCACCCTACGAGCAGTACTTC. It is translated as CASSIRLRTSGRSPPYEQYF. Combining the CDR3 with reference TRBV19 and TRBJ2-7 gives the whole variable domain DGGITQSPKYLFRKEGQNVTLSCEQNLNHDAMYWYRQDPGQGLRLIYYSQIVNDFQKGDIAEGYSVSREKKESFPLTVTSAQKNPTAFYLCASSIRLRTSGRSPPYEQYFGPGTRLTVT.

The J gene is TRBJ1-5, the V gene TRBV7-2; D gene uncertain. CDR3 length equals 15 residues. Trimming removed 0 bases from V and 4 bases from J, with 10 bases in between. CDR1 is SGHTA, CDR2 FQGNSA, per germline. CDR3 sequence reads: CASSLAGFPNQPQHF. The CDR3 bases are TGTGCCAGCAGCTTAGCGGGGTTCCCAAATCAGCCCCAGCATTTT.

The chain joins TRBV7-2 to TRBJ2-2; D is unclear. The V end lost 5 bases, the J end lost 3 bases, and 4 bases lay between the germline ends. The CDR3 covers 12 residues. CDR1 and CDR2 from the germline V gene are SGHTA and FQGNSA. The CDR3 DNA sequence: TGTGCCAGCAGCCTCCACACCGGGGAGCTGTTTTTT. Protein sequence: CASSLHTGELFF.

This chain connects TRBV7-9 to TRBJ2-3; TRBD2 is a possible D gene (6 bases). CDR1 is SEHNR and CDR2 is FQNEAQ in the germline V gene (reference sequence). This CDR3 spans 14 amino acids. V was clipped by 1 base and J by 7 bases, with 12 bases between them. CDR3 in amino acids: CASSLVAGRNTQYF. CDR3 nucleotides: TGTGCCAGCAGCTTAGTTGCGGGACGGAATACGCAGTATTTT.

The chain links TRBV10-3 to TRBJ1-2; D not certain. Trimming shortened V by 2 bases and J by 5 bases, and 12 bases separated the two germline ends. The CDR3 loop spans 14 amino acids. The germline V gene has CDR1 ENHRY and CDR2 SYGVKD. The CDR3 nucleotides are TGTGCCATCAGTGAGGGTCGGGGAAGGTATGGCTACACCTTC. This translates into CAISEGRGRYGYTF.

The chain combines TRBV19 with TRBJ1-1, with a tentative D call TRBD1 (5 bases). The CDR3 has 15 residues. Trimming took 5 bases from V and 0 from J, leaving 13 bases between them. Germline values: CDR1 LNHDA, CDR2 SQIVND (reference sequence). The CDR3 bases are TGTGCCAGTAGTGTCGGAGGGACGGTGAACACTGAAGCTTTCTTT. Amino acids: CASSVGGTVNTEAFF.

This clone has just a few counts. This chain joins TRBV3-1 (or the pseudogene TRBV3-2) and TRBJ2-7, with a weak D call TRBD1 (7 bases). V lost 4 bases to trimming and J lost 3 bases, with 13 bases between them. Germline loops: CDR1 LGHDT, CDR2 YNNKEL (reference sequence). This CDR3 has 14 residues. CDR3 sequence: CASSLLQGGYEQYF. CDR3 bases: TGTGCCAGCAGCCTCCTGCAGGGGGGCTACGAGCAGTACTTC.

The chain combines TRBV2 with TRBJ1-6; no firm D call. This CDR3 is 15 amino acids long. V was shortened by 1 base and J by 7 bases, with 11 bases between the two germline ends. Per germline, CDR1 SNHLY and CDR2 FYNNEI. CDR3 amino acids: CASSEGARANSPLHF. DNA for the CDR3: TGTGCCAGCAGTGAAGGGGCCCGGGCCAATTCACCCCTCCACTTT.

The chain couples TRBV6-5 to TRBJ1-5, with 8 bases fitting TRBD1. The length of the CDR3 is 14 residues. V lost 4 bases, J lost 7 bases, and 6 bases stayed unmatched. Germline CDR1 reads MNHEY; CDR2 reads SVGAGI. The CDR3 DNA is TGTGCCAGCAGTTTTGGACAGGGCGGACAGCCCCAGCATTTT. Its protein is CASSFGQGGQPQHF.

This clone was observed a single time. The rearrangement joins TRBV6-1 to TRBJ1-1, with D tentatively TRBD1 (5 bases). The CDR3 extends over 14 amino acids. With 0 bases removed from V and 1 base from J, the gap between germline ends came to 6 bases. Per the germline V gene, CDR1 is MNHNS and CDR2 is SASEGT. Here the CDR3 reads CASSEAGGNTEAFF. CDR3 nucleotide sequence: TGTGCCAGCAGTGAAGCGGGGGGGAACACTGAAGCTTTCTTT.

V usage is TRBV30 and J usage is TRBJ2-7; D gene unclear. The germline V gene encodes CDR1 GTSNPN and CDR2 SVGIG (reference sequence). V was clipped by 1 base and J by 2 bases, with 18 bases between them. The CDR3 sequence is 16 residues long. The CDR3 is CAWSALPRGNTYEQYF. The CDR3 coding sequence is TGTGCCTGGAGTGCTCTACCTCGTGGCAACACCTACGAGCAGTACTTC.

A note on this clone: A read error may account for a junction end that differs from germline. The J gene is TRBJ2-3, the V gene TRBV29-1; the D gene is possibly TRBD2 (6 bases). The CDR3 loop spans 8 amino acids. Germline V gene lookup returns CDR1 SQVTM and CDR2 ANQGSEA. The CDR3 spells CSLEEGYF. The CDR3 region has the DNA TGCAGCCTTGAGGAGGGGTATTTT.

The chain couples TRBV5-6 to TRBJ2-1; 11 bases are a match to TRBD1. V shed 3 bases, J shed 3 bases, and the junction held 2 bases outside the gene matches. Germline V gene sequence: CDR1 SGHDT, CDR2 YYEEEE. CDR3 length equals 15 residues. The chain's CDR3 is CASSWGTGGYNEQFF. The CDR3 nucleotides read TGTGCCAGCAGCTGGGGGACAGGGGGCTACAATGAGCAGTTCTTC.

This rearrangement joins TRBV7-2 to TRBJ2-2, with D perhaps matching TRBD1 or TRBD2 (5 bases each). The germline V gene encodes CDR1 SGHTA and CDR2 FQGNSA. The CDR3 spans 18 residues. The V end lost 5 bases, the J end lost 1 base, and 20 bases lay between the germline ends. The DNA of the CDR3 is TGTGCCAGCAGCCTACCCCCGGGACGTATACTGAACACCGGGGAGCTGTTTTTT. Its protein is CASSLPPGRILNTGELFF.

On this clone: Distinct nucleotide sequences in the sample also encode this CDR3. V is TRBV6-5 and J is TRBJ1-1, with D possibly matching TRBD1 (5 bases). The germline CDR1 and CDR2 sequences are MNHEY and SVGAGI. The V end lost 0 bases, the J end lost 4 bases, and 6 bases lay between the germline ends. CDR3 length: 13 residues. CDR3 sequence reads: CASSYSGGTEAFF. For the CDR3, the DNA is TGTGCCAGCAGTTACTCGGGGGGCACTGAAGCTTTCTTT.

The chain has TRBV13 and TRBJ1-1; tentatively, D is TRBD1 (5 bases). Germline CDR1 PRHDT, CDR2 FYEKMQ (reference sequence). The CDR3 is 13 amino acids. Trimming pared 7 bases from V and 12 bases from J, leaving 21 bases between. The CDR3 DNA sequence: TGTGCCAGCACCATGGGACCTCCCTTGGAAACTTTCTTT. Encoded protein: CASTMGPPLETFF.

This chain joins TRBV18 and TRBJ1-1, with 9 bases lining up with TRBD1. There are 15 residues in the CDR3. V was clipped by 1 base and J by 5 bases; unmatched bases: 5. CDR1 and CDR2 from the germline V gene are KGHSH and LQKENI. Here the CDR3 DNA reads TGTGCCAGCTCACCACTGGGACAGGGATTGACTGAAGCTTTCTTT. This sequence encodes CASSPLGQGLTEAFF.

The V call is TRBV14, the J call TRBJ1-1; D gene uncertain. Germline CDR1 SGHDN, CDR2 FVKESK. The V end was cut by 0 bases, the J end by 11 bases, with 13 bases between. The CDR3 runs to 13 residues. CDR3 bases: TGTGCCAGCAGCCAAGATCTTATGATGAGCGCTTTCTTT. It yields the protein CASSQDLMMSAFF.